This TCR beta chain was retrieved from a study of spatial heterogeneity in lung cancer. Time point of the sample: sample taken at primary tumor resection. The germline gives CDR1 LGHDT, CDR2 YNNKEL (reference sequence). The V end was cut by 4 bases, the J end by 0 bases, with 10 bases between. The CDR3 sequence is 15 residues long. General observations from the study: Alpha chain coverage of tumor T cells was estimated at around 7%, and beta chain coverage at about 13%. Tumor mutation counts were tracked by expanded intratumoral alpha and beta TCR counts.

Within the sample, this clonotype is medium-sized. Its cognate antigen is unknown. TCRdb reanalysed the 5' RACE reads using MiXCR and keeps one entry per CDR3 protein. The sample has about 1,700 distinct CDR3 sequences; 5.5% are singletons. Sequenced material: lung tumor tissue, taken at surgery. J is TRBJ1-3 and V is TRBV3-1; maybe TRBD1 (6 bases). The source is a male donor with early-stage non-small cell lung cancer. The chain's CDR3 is CASSPEGGSGNTIYF. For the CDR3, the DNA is TGTGCCAGCAGCCCCGAGGGGGGCTCTGGAAACACCATATATTTT.